This TCR beta chain was captured by sequencing in a study of T cell changes during pregnancy in multiple sclerosis. Germline V CDR1 and CDR2: MNHEY, SVGAGI. V shed 4 bases and J shed 3 bases, with 16 bases lying between them. The CDR3 contains 16 residues. Produced via immunoSEQ multiplex PCR; TCRdb's table is partial and in-frame only. The sample lists 35,000 to 50,000 clones, approximately 90% seen once, with under 1.5% in the top ten. The chain is built from TRBV6-5 and TRBJ1-5; D is perhaps TRBD1 (6 bases). The sequence was collected from a female donor with multiple sclerosis, enrolled in a pregnancy study. Sequencing was performed on CD4+ T cells from peripheral blood mononuclear cells, taken in the second trimester of pregnancy. CDR3 protein: CASSSTGIRPNQPQHF. CDR3 in DNA: TGTGCCAGCAGTTCAACAGGGATAAGGCCCAATCAGCCCCAGCATTTT.